A single T cell receptor (beta chain) is shown here with its context. Its matching antigen is unknown. TCRdb's table, derived via immunoSEQ multiplex PCR, lists solely in-frame clones and lacks some. The profile covers roughly 1.5 million clones, with 98% appearing a single time and roughly 0.45% taken by the ten largest. The data were obtained in a study of shared clonotypes between healthy human individuals. Study-wide context: The donor pool was made up of a couple of women and three men aged 18 to 49. Study-wide points: When naive CD4 clonotypes were compared across a handful of donors, 4% to 6.5% were shared.

Germline values: CDR1 SGHRS, CDR2 YFSETQ. V was clipped by 0 bases and J by 1 base, with 10 bases between them. The CDR3 is made up of 16 amino acids. V is TRBV5-1 and J is TRBJ2-2, with a weak D call TRBD2 (6 bases). Sequenced material: naive CD4+ T cells sorted from blood. The subset was: CD45RA+ positively selected. This receptor was obtained from a man younger than 40 in good health. CDR3 bases: TGCGCCAGCAGCTTGGGACTAGGAATGAACACCGGGGAGCTGTTTTTT. Translation: CASSLGLGMNTGELFF.